Sequencing of this T cell receptor beta chain was carried out in a study of blood T cell repertoires in COVID-19. Looking at the study overall: Researchers got acute and convalescent COVID-19 samples from the United States, Italy and Spain. T cells, B-cell-depleted T cells, or PBMCs supplied cDNA or gDNA.

Per the study methods: Using reference gene primer amplification, nucleated cell counts were estimated. Measured with immunoSEQ multiplex PCR; TCRdb has only the in-frame clones, and not every one. V, J and clone size derive from that table, while D and trimming were established from the DNA sequence. In the table there are approximately 400,000 clones, around 84% of which are singletons. This CDR3 spans 14 amino acids. Germline lookup yields CDR1 SEHNR and CDR2 FQNEAQ (reference sequence). V shed 3 bases and J 8 bases; nucleotides not matched to a gene: 9. The clonotype was recovered from a human donor with acute or convalescent COVID-19. The donor label of this sample is uncertain. The rearrangement links TRBV7-9 to TRBJ1-1, with TRBD1 identical over 7 bases. Specimen: peripheral blood. The CDR3 DNA is TGTGCCAGCAGCTTCCACCAGGGGGGCCAGGAAGCTTTCTTT. It translates to CASSFHQGGQEAFF.